This T cell receptor beta chain was recorded in a study of T-cell reconstitution after alpha-beta-depleted transplantation in children. Study-wide results and limits: Surviving thymic progenitors and recipient T cells were the source of high TCRbeta diversity at day 60 in some patients. T-cell numbers and diversity, one year after transplant, stemmed largely from T cells that were newly produced. There were reportedly several hundred expanded graft clones from which alpha-beta T cells came about two months after transplant.

Preparation of the TCRbeta library used unique molecular identifiers. TCRdb ran MiXCR on the PCR reads and lists one entry per CDR3 protein. The table shows almost 3,000 distinct CDR3 sequences, with more than 20% occurring only once. This clonotype occurred many times. The antigen is not known. Trimming pared 3 bases from V and 3 bases from J, leaving 12 bases between. The germline CDR1 and CDR2 sequences are SGHTA and FQGNSA. There are 15 residues in the CDR3. This TCR was sampled from a female patient aged 10-17 years who had a stem cell transplant for acute lymphoblastic leukemia, so the T cells may come from the graft donor. The V and J genes are TRBV7-2 and TRBJ2-1; D is perhaps TRBD1 (5 bases). Specimen: PBMCs, mostly from graft donor cells, collected 60 days after TCRalphabeta/CD19-depleted stem cell transplant. CDR3 in DNA: TGTGCCAGCAGCTTGGGGCAGGGTGGCTACAATGAGCAGTTCTTC. Protein product: CASSLGQGGYNEQFF.